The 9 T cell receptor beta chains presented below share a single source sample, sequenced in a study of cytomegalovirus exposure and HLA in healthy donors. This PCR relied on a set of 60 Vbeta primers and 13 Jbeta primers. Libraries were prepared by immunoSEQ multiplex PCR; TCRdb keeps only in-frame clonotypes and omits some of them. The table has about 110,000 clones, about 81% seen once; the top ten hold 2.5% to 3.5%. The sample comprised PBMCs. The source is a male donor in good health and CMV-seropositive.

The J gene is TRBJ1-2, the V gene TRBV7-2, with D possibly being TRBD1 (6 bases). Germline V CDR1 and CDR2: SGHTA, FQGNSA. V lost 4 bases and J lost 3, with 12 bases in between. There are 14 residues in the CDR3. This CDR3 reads CASSSRGSDYGYTF. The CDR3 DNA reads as TGTGCCAGCAGCTCCAGGGGTAGCGACTATGGCTACACCTTC.

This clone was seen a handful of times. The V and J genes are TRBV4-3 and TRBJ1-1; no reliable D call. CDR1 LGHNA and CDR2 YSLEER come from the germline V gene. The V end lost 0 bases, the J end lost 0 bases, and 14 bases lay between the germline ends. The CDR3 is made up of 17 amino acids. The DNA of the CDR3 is TGCGCCAGCAGCCAAGACGAGAATTTCAGGTTGAACACTGAAGCTTTCTTT. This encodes CASSQDENFRLNTEAFF.

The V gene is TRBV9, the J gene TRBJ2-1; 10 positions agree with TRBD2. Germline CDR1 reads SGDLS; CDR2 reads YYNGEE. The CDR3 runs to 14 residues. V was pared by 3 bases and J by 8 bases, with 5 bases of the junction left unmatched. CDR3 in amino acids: CASSAGTSEHEQFF. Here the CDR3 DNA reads TGTGCCAGCAGCGCAGGGACTAGCGAACATGAGCAGTTCTTC.

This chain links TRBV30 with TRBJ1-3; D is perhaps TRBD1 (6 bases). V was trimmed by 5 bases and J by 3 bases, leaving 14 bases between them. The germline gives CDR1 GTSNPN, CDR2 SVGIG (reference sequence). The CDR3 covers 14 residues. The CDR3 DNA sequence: TGTGCCTGGGGAACAGGGTCTGGTGGAAACACCATATATTTT. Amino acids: CAWGTGSGGNTIYF.

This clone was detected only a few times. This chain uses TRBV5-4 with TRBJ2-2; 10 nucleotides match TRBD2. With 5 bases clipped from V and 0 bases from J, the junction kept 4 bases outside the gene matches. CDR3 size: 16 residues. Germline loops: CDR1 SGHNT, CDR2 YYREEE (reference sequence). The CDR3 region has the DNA TGTGCCAGCAGTTGGGGACTAGCGTCGAACACCGGGGAGCTGTTTTTT. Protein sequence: CASSWGLASNTGELFF.

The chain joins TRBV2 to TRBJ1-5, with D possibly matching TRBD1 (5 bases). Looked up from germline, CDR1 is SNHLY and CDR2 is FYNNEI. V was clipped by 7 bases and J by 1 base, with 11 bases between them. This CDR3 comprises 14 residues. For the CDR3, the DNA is TGTGCCAGCAATGCGGGGCTGAGCAATCAGCCCCAGCATTTT. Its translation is CASNAGLSNQPQHF.

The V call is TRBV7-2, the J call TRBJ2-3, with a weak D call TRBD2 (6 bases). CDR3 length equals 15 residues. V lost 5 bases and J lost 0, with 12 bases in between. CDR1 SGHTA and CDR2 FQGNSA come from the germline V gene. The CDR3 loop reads CASSTRGGSTDTQYF. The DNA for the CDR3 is TGTGCCAGCAGCACGCGGGGCGGTAGCACAGATACGCAGTATTTT.

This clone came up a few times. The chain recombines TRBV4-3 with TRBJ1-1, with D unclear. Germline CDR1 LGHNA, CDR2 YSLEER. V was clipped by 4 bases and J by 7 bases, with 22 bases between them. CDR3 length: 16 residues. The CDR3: CASSLFSRARSHEAFF. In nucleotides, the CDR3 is TGCGCCAGCAGCCTATTCTCCCGAGCGCGTTCCCATGAAGCTTTCTTT.

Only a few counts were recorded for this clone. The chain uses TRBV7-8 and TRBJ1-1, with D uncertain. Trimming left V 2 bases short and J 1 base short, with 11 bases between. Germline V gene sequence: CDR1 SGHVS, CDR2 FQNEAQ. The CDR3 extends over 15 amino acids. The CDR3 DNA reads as TGTGCCAGCAGCTTACGCCCTAACCGGAACACTGAAGCTTTCTTT. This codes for CASSLRPNRNTEAFF.